In this sample, the clone carrying this TCR beta chain turned up a few times. Its target is unknown. The record originates from a study of post-analysis software for immune sequencing data. Looking at the study overall: Disease courses included relapsing-remitting, secondary progressive and progressive-relapsing multiple sclerosis.

Presence of unique molecular identifiers characterized the TCR beta cDNA libraries. About 500,000 cDNA molecules were obtained per 1 to 10 million input T cells. Via MiXCR, TCRdb re-called the PCR reads, giving one row per CDR3 protein. This sample has about 430,000 distinct CDR3 sequences; more than 30% occur once, and the top ten carry 6.5% to 8%. Study-wide results and limits: Compared with controls, patients had more of about five TRBV segments, including TRBV5-6, TRBV5-1 and TRBV20-1. Under F measure analysis, samples from one preparation batch co-clustered strongly. Normalized Chao1 diversity was significantly reduced in patients versus controls.

The CDR3 sequence is 13 residues long. The germline CDR1 and CDR2 sequences are SQVTM and ANQGSEA. The ends lost 7 bases at V and 2 bases at J; junction bases unmatched: 4. Material: blood. The sequence derives from a girl aged 2 to 10 with multiple sclerosis. The genes are TRBV29-1 and TRBJ1-2; 10 bases match TRBD1. CDR3 DNA: TGCAGCGCTGTGGGACAGGGGAACTATGGCTACACCTTC. Its protein product is CSAVGQGNYGYTF. The whole variable domain, filled in from reference TRBV29-1 and TRBJ1-2, reads SAVISQKPSRDICQRGTSLTIQCQVDSQVTMMFWYRQQPGQSLTLIATANQGSEATYESGFVIDKFPISRPNLTFSTLTVSNMSPEDSSIYLCSAVGQGNYGYTFGSGTRLTVV.